This paragraph covers one T cell receptor beta chain sequence. The protocol was immunoSEQ multiplex PCR, while the TCRdb copy is restricted to in-frame clones and leaves out a portion. Of 250,000 or so clones in the sample, about 80% are singletons; the top ten hold about 1.9%. Germline CDR1 reads SGHTA; CDR2 reads FQGNSA. V lost 8 bases to trimming and J lost 5 bases, with 14 bases between them. CDR3 size: 13 residues. The entry originates in a study of blood T cell repertoires in COVID-19. The sequence came from a woman older than 75 with acute or convalescent COVID-19. The V gene is TRBV7-2, the J gene TRBJ2-3; tentative D call: TRBD1 (8 bases). Specimen: peripheral blood. CDR3 sequence: CASSQGGRDTQYF. The CDR3 region has the DNA TGTGCCAGCTCACAGGGGGGGAGAGATACGCAGTATTTT.